This is a list of T cell receptor beta chains from one sample in a study of cytomegalovirus exposure and HLA in healthy donors. Method: immunoSEQ multiplex PCR; TCRdb's copy keeps in-frame clones and lacks some. The table lists 150,000 or so clones, roughly 86% of them singletons. Sequencing was performed on PBMCs. Receptors originate from a man younger than 35 in good health and CMV-seropositive. CDR3s include the opening cysteine and the closing phenylalanine or tryptophan. The D gene is left open where the match is weak. Clone size is shown for a subset of rows, as once, few, many or a class of expanded clone.

cdr3_length j_call clone_size d_call v_call cdr3_aa cdr3_nt
14 TRBJ1-5 . . TRBV27 CASSLGWGDQPQHF TGTGCCAGCAGTTTGGGTTGGGGGGATCAGCCCCAGCATTTT
12 TRBJ2-3 . TRBD2 TRBV30 CAWNPLTSAQYF TGTGCCTGGAATCCCCTGACTAGCGCGCAGTATTTT
16 TRBJ1-1 . TRBD1 TRBV19 CASSPTGARANTEAFF TGTGCCAGTAGTCCAACAGGGGCTAGGGCGAACACTGAAGCTTTCTTT
17 TRBJ2-1 . . TRBV29-1 CSVEGTDSYLIYNEQFF TGCAGCGTTGAGGGGACTGATAGCTATTTGATCTACAATGAGCAGTTCTTC
12 TRBJ2-7 . . TRBV28 CASRLAQREQYF TGTGCCAGCAGGCTAGCGCAAAGGGAGCAGTACTTC
14 TRBJ1-3 . TRBD1 TRBV6-5 CASARQGEGNTIYF TGTGCCAGCGCACGGCAGGGGGAAGGAAACACCATATATTTT
15 TRBJ2-6 . . TRBV6-1 CASRDSLGGANVLTF TGTGCCAGCCGAGACAGTTTGGGGGGGGCCAACGTCCTGACTTTC
14 TRBJ1-1 . . TRBV28 CASSPRGAPTEAFF TGTGCCAGCTCACCCCGGGGGGCGCCCACTGAAGCTTTCTTT
14 TRBJ1-2 . . TRBV2 CASSEEGQGIGYTF TGTGCCAGCAGTGAAGAGGGTCAGGGGATTGGCTACACCTTC
14 TRBJ2-1 . TRBD2 TRBV10-2 CASSEPGLAGRQFF TGCGCCAGCAGTGAACCGGGACTAGCGGGGCGGCAGTTCTTC
12 TRBJ1-2 . . TRBV6-4 CASSERVSGYTF TGTGCCAGCAGTGAGAGGGTTTCTGGCTACACCTTC
13 TRBJ2-7 . . TRBV29-1 CSVLPGDSYEQYF TGCAGCGTTCTTCCCGGGGATTCCTACGAGCAGTACTTC
11 TRBJ1-1 . . TRBV5-1 CASSFYGEAFF TGCGCCAGCAGCTTTTACGGTGAAGCTTTCTTT
16 TRBJ1-4 . TRBD1 TRBV4-1 CASSLRDSATNEKLFF TGCGCCAGCAGCCTCCGGGACAGTGCAACTAATGAAAAACTGTTTTTT
14 TRBJ2-7 . TRBD1 TRBV28 CASSLSGQAYEQYF TGTGCCAGCAGTTTATCTGGACAGGCCTACGAGCAGTACTTC
14 TRBJ1-1 few TRBD1 TRBV30 CAWSVGTGNTEAFF TGTGCCTGGAGTGTAGGGACAGGGAACACTGAAGCTTTCTTT
16 TRBJ2-3 . TRBD2 TRBV7-9 CASSLIGGSGTDTQYF TGTGCCAGCAGCTTAATCGGCGGGAGTGGCACAGATACGCAGTATTTT
19 TRBJ2-3 . . TRBV5-1 CASSLVMIGGGRRTDTQYF TGCGCCAGCAGCTTGGTCATGATAGGGGGGGGAAGACGCACAGATACGCAGTATTTT
14 TRBJ1-4 . . TRBV6-5 CATYPGSTNEKLFF TGTGCCACGTACCCGGGTTCAACTAATGAAAAACTGTTTTTT
11 TRBJ1-2 . . TRBV29-1 CSVEGGHGYTF TGCAGCGTTGAAGGGGGCCATGGCTACACCTTC
14 TRBJ1-1 . TRBD1 TRBV29-1 CSASGQGMNTEAFF TGCAGCGCCTCGGGACAGGGCATGAACACTGAAGCTTTCTTT
14 TRBJ2-4 . TRBD2 TRBV25-1 CASSPGTTKNIQYF TGTGCCAGCAGCCCCGGGACTACCAAAAACATTCAGTACTTC
13 TRBJ1-1 . TRBD1 TRBV2 CASSDGQALEAFF TGTGCCAGCAGTGATGGACAGGCCCTTGAAGCTTTCTTT
13 TRBJ2-7 . . TRBV7-3 CASSATQGLEQYF TGTGCCAGCAGCGCAACACAGGGCCTAGAGCAGTACTTC
14 TRBJ2-3 . TRBD2 TRBV28 CASRTSGPTDTQYF TGTGCCAGCAGGACTAGCGGACCCACAGATACGCAGTATTTT
14 TRBJ2-7 . . TRBV27 CASSLDGGTYEQYF TGTGCCAGCAGTTTAGATGGGGGGACCTACGAGCAGTACTTC
16 TRBJ2-3 few TRBD2 TRBV5-1 CASSGRTSGSTDTQYF TGCGCCAGCAGCGGGAGAACTAGCGGCAGCACAGATACGCAGTATTTT
16 TRBJ2-3 . TRBD2 TRBV5-1 CASSYVAGGLTDTQYF TGCGCCAGCAGCTACGTAGCGGGAGGGTTGACAGATACGCAGTATTTT
16 TRBJ1-1 . . TRBV2 CASSTRGAIRGAEAFF TGTGCCAGCAGTACACGGGGGGCCATAAGGGGCGCTGAAGCTTTCTTT
16 TRBJ2-7 few TRBD2 TRBV4-1 CASSQGGLAGPSEQYF TGCGCCAGCAGCCAAGGGGGACTAGCGGGACCGAGCGAGCAGTACTTC
13 TRBJ1-1 . . TRBV18 CASSPPTSTEAFF TGTGCCAGCTCACCACCCACTAGCACTGAAGCTTTCTTT
14 TRBJ2-1 . TRBD1 TRBV10-1 CASGRDRGINEQFF TGCGCCAGCGGTCGGGACAGGGGAATAAATGAGCAGTTCTTC
15 TRBJ2-7 . TRBD2 TRBV5-1 CASSSTGEGFYEQYF TGCGCCAGCAGCTCCACCGGGGAGGGCTTCTACGAGCAGTACTTC
16 TRBJ2-7 . TRBD2 TRBV5-1 CASSLNGLAGVGEQYF TGCGCCAGCAGCCTAAACGGACTAGCGGGAGTTGGGGAGCAGTACTTC
15 TRBJ2-4 . . TRBV2 CASTGTTLAKNIQYF TGTGCCAGCACCGGCACGACATTAGCCAAAAACATTCAGTACTTC
15 TRBJ2-5 . TRBD1 TRBV6-6 CASSGLGQGKETQYF TGTGCCAGCAGCGGCCTCGGACAGGGAAAAGAGACCCAGTACTTC
15 TRBJ2-2 . TRBD1 TRBV10-1 CASSEGQGRLGELFF TGCGCCAGCAGTGAGGGACAGGGACGCCTCGGGGAGCTGTTTTTT
15 TRBJ1-5 . TRBD1 TRBV6-1 CASSPGQVKSQPQHF TGTGCCAGCAGTCCGGGACAGGTGAAAAGTCAGCCCCAGCATTTT
12 TRBJ2-7 once . TRBV29-1 CSVGTGSYEQYF TGCAGCGTTGGGACTGGATCCTACGAGCAGTACTTC
15 TRBJ2-1 . TRBD2 TRBV27 CASSSIAGSNNEQFF TGTGCCAGCAGCTCCATAGCGGGGTCCAACAATGAGCAGTTCTTC
15 TRBJ2-7 once . TRBV27 CASSFDRQSSYEQYF TGTGCCAGCAGTTTTGACAGGCAGAGCTCCTACGAGCAGTACTTC
14 TRBJ2-1 . TRBD2 TRBV10-2 CASLLAGGYNEQFF TGCGCCAGCTTACTAGCGGGAGGCTACAATGAGCAGTTCTTC
16 TRBJ2-3 . . TRBV6-5 CASSYGGDDLTDTQYF TGTGCCAGCAGTTACGGAGGGGACGACCTCACAGATACGCAGTATTTT
16 TRBJ2-2 once . TRBV15 CATSRAPGANTGELFF TGTGCCACCAGCAGAGCCCCAGGTGCGAACACCGGGGAGCTGTTTTTT
15 TRBJ2-7 . TRBD1 TRBV5-1 CASSSGGTGAYEQYF TGCGCCAGCAGCTCTGGAGGGACAGGGGCCTACGAGCAGTACTTC
13 TRBJ1-2 . . TRBV27 CASRTSGLVGYTF TGTGCCAGCAGGACCAGCGGGTTAGTTGGCTACACCTTC
14 TRBJ2-3 . . TRBV2 CASPRGERADTQYF TGTGCCAGTCCCCGGGGAGAGCGGGCAGATACGCAGTATTTT